This T cell receptor beta chain was recorded in a study of blood T cell repertoires in COVID-19. Overall study context: The samples span acute and convalescent COVID-19 from the United States, Italy and Spain.

Germline lookup yields CDR1 MNHNY and CDR2 SVGAGI (reference sequence). The CDR3 sequence is 14 residues long. V was shortened by 6 bases and J by 4 bases, with 15 bases between the two germline ends. Source study methods: Amplification of reference gene primers provided the estimated nucleated cell counts. Profiled with immunoSEQ multiplex PCR; TCRdb holds only in-frame clones, not every one. The V and J calls and the clone size are those of that table, but D and trimming were determined from the DNA. The table includes about 210,000 clones, approximately 90% detected once. The source of this sequence is a man aged 25-45 years with acute or convalescent COVID-19. Sequenced material: peripheral blood. The chain has TRBV6-6 and TRBJ2-5; D may be TRBD2 (7 bases). Here the CDR3 DNA reads TGTGCCAGCAGGCCGGGGGGCGGGCGAGAGACCCAGTACTTC. Translated, it gives CASRPGGGRETQYF.